The present T cell receptor (beta chain) was sequenced within a study of T cells in women clearing cervical HPV infection. Some clones are missing from TCRdb's copy, which holds only in-frame ones; the method was immunoSEQ multiplex PCR. The table for this sample gives 25,000 to 35,000 clones. The sequence was obtained from a woman aged 18-69 years with a cervical HPV16 infection that either progressed to CIN3+ or cleared (not recorded which). The sequencing input was blood buffy coat.

CDR3: CASSKGLAGSGSYNEQFF. The part of the CDR3 DNA that was read is TGTGCCAGCAGCAAAGGACTAGCCGGTTCCGGCTCCTACAATGAG. The rearrangement uses TRBV9 and TRBJ2-1; 8 bases map to TRBD2. Read sequence stops 3 residues before the CDR3 end, and the germline J gene provides the missing end. There are 18 residues in the CDR3. The junction had 12 bases not matched to a gene; V was cut back by 4 bases and J by 0 bases. Germline assignment: CDR1 SGDLS and CDR2 YYNGEE.